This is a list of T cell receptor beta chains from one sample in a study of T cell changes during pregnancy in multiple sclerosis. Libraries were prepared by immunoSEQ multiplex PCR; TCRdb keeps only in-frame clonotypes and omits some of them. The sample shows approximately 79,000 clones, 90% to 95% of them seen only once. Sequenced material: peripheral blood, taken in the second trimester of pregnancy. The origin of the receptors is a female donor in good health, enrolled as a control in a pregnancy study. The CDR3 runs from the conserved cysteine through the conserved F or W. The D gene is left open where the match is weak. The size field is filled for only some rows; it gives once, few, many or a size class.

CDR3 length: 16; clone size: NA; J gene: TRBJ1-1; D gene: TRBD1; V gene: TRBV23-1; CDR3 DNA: TGCGCCTGGCAATTCGGACAGGGAAGTAGAAACACTGAAGCTTTCTTT; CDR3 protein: CAWQFGQGSRNTEAFF
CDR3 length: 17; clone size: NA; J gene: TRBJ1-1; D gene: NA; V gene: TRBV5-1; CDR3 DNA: TGCGCCAGCAGCTTGTCCGATGGTCCAGGGGTAAACACTGAAGCTTTCTTT; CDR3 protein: CASSLSDGPGVNTEAFF
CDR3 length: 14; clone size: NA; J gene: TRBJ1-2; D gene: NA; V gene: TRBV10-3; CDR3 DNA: TGTGCCATCCGCCCAGACCTAGGTACCGCGGACTACACCTTC; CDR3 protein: CAIRPDLGTADYTF
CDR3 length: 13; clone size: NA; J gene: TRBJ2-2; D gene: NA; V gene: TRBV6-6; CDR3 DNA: TGTGCCAGCAGTTCCCTGGGCCCCGGGGAGCTGTTTTTT; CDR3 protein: CASSSLGPGELFF
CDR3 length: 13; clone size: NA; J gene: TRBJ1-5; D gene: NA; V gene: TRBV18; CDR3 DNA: TGTGCCAGCTCACCAGACAGGCAAAGGCCCCAGCATTTT; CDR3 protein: CASSPDRQRPQHF
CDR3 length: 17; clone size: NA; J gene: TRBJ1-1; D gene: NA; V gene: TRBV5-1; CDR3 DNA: TGCGCCAGCAGCTTGGCTCGCGGGGCAGGGAGGGACACTGAAGCTTTCTTT; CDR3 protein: CASSLARGAGRDTEAFF
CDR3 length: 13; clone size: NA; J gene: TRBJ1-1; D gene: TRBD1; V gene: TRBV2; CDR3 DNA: TGTGCCATCAACGACAGGGGGAACACTGAAGCTTTCTTT; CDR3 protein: CAINDRGNTEAFF
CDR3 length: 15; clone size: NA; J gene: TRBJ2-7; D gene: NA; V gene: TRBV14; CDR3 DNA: TGTGCCAGCAGCCCTCTTGGGGGGGCAGGGTACGAGCAGTACTTC; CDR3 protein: CASSPLGGAGYEQYF
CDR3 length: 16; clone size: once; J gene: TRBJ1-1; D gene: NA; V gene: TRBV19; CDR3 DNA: TGTGCCAGTAGCACAGTGGGGCAGATGGTGAACACTGAAGCTTTCTTT; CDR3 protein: CASSTVGQMVNTEAFF
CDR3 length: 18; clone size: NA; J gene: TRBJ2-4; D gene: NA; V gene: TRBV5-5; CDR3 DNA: TGTGCCAGCAGCTTGGCCGTAGGTATAGGGAGCTTGTTAAACATTCAGTACTTC; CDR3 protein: CASSLAVGIGSLLNIQYF
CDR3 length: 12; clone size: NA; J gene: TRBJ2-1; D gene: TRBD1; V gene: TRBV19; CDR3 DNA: TGTGCCAGTAGCCGACAGGGACATGAGCAGTTCTTC; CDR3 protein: CASSRQGHEQFF
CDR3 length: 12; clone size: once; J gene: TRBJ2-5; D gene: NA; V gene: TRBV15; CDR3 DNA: TGTGCCACCAGCCAGGGGCGTGAGACCCAGTACTTC; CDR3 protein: CATSQGRETQYF
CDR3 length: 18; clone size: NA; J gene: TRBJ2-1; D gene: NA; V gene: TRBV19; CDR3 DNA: TGTGCCAGTAGTATTCCCGTGGCCTCATCGCGCCTGCCGGCCAGGCGGTTCTTC; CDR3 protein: CASSIPVASSRLPARRFF
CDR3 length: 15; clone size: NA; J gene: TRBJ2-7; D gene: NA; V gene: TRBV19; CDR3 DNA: TGTGCCAGTAGTATCGCGGGTCGAGCCTCCTACGAGCAGTACTTC; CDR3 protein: CASSIAGRASYEQYF
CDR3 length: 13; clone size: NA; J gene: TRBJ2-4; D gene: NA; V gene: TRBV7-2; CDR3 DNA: TGTGCCAGCAGCGGAACAGGAGTTAGCATTCAGTACTTC; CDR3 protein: CASSGTGVSIQYF
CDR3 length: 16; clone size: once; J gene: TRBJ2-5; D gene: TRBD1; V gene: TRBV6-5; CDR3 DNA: TGTGCCAGCAGTTATCTATTAACAGGGGTGGGGGAGACCCAGTACTTC; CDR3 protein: CASSYLLTGVGETQYF
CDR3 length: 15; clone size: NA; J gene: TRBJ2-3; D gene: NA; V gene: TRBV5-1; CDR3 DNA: TGCGCCAGCACCTTGGGGGCTAGCGGCACAGATACGCAGTATTTT; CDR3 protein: CASTLGASGTDTQYF
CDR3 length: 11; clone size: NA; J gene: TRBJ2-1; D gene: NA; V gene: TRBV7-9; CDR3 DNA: TGTGCCAGCAGCTTATTAAATGAGCAGTTCTTC; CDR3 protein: CASSLLNEQFF
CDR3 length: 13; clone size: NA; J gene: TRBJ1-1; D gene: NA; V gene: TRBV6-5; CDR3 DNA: TGTGCCAGCAGCAGGGACCTCGGGGGTGAAGCTTTCTTT; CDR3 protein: CASSRDLGGEAFF
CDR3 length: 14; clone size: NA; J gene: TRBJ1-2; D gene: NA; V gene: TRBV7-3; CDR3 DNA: TGTGCCAGCAGTGCAGGGGCAGGTCCCTATGGCTACACCTTC; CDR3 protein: CASSAGAGPYGYTF
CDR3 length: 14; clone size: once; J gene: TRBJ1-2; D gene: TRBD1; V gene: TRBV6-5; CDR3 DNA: TGTGCCAGCAGACGAGGACAGGGGAACTATGGCTACACCTTC; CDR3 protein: CASRRGQGNYGYTF
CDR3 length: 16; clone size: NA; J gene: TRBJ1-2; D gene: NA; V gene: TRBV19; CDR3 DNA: TGTGCCAGTAGTATCCTCCCTCGGACACGGCCGCCTGGCTACACCTTC; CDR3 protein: CASSILPRTRPPGYTF
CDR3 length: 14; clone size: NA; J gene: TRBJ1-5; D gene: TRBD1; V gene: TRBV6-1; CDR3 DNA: TGTGCCAGCAACTTGGACAGGGGCAATCAGCCCCAGCATTTT; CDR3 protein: CASNLDRGNQPQHF
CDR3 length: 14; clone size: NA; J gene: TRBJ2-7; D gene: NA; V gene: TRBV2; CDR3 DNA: TGTGCCAGCAGTGAAGAGGCGGGCGGGTACGAGCAGTACTTC; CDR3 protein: CASSEEAGGYEQYF
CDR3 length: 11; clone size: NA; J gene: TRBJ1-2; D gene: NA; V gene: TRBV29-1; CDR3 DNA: TGCAGCGTTGACGGTCCCCATGGCTACACCTTC; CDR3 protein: CSVDGPHGYTF
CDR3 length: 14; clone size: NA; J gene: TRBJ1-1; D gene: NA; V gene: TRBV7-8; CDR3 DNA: TGTGCCAGCAGCCCCCGGGGGGCGAGCACTGAAGCTTTCTTT; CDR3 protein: CASSPRGASTEAFF
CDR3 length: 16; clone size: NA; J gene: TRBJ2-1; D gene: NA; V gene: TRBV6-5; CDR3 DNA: TGTGCCAGCAGTTACTCGAGGGACACTTCCTACAATGAGCAGTTCTTC; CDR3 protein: CASSYSRDTSYNEQFF
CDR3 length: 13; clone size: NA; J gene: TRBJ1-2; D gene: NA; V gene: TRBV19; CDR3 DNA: TGTGCCAGTAGCTCAGGGTTTTCTTATGGCTACACCTTC; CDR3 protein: CASSSGFSYGYTF
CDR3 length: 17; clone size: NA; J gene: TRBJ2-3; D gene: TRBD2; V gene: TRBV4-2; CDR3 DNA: TGTGCCAGCAGCCAAGATAGGGCGGGGGGCCCCTCGGATACGCAGTATTTT; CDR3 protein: CASSQDRAGGPSDTQYF
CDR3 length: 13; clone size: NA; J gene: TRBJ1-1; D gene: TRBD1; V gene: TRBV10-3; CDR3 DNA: TGTGCCACCGGACCGGGACAGGACACTGAAGCTTTCTTT; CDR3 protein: CATGPGQDTEAFF
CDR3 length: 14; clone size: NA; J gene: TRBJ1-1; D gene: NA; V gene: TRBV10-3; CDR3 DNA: TGTGCCATCAGGAGGGGGGGTGGGGGCACTGAAGCTTTCTTT; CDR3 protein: CAIRRGGGGTEAFF
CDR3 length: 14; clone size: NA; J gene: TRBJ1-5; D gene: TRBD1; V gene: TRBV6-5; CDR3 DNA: TGTGCCAGCAGTTACTCCGGGACAGGGACCCCCCAGCATTTT; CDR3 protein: CASSYSGTGTPQHF
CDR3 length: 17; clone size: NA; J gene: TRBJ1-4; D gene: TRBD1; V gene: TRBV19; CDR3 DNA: TGTGCCAGTAGTAGATCACTGACGCGGACAGGGGTTGAAAAACTGTTTTTT; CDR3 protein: CASSRSLTRTGVEKLFF
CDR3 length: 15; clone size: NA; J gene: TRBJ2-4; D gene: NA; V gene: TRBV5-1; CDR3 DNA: TGCGCCAGCGGGGAAGGACTACTTTCCGGAAACATTCAGTACTTC; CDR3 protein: CASGEGLLSGNIQYF
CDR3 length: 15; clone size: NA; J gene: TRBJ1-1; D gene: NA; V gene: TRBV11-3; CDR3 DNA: TGTGCCAGCAGCTCGGGCGGGACGGCGAACACTGAAGCTTTCTTT; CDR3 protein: CASSSGGTANTEAFF
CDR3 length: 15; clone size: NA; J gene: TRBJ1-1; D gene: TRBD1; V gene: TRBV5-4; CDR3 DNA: TGTGCCAGCAGGGCCGGGACAGGGGGGAACACTGAAGCTTTCTTT; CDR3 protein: CASRAGTGGNTEAFF
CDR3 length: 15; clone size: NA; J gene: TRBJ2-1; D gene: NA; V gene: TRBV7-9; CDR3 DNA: TGTGCCAGCAGCCTATACGGGGGTTCCTACAATGAGCAGTTCTTC; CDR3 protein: CASSLYGGSYNEQFF
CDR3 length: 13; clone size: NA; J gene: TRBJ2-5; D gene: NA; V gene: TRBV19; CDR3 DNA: TGTGCCAGTAGTACTAATAATCAAGAGACCCAGTACTTC; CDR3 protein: CASSTNNQETQYF
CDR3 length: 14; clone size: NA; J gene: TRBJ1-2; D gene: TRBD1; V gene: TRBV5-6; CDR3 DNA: TGTGCCAGCAGCCCCAGGGGGCTTAACTATGGCTACACCTTC; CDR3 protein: CASSPRGLNYGYTF
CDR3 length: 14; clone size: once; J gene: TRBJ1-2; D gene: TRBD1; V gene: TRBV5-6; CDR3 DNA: TGTGCCAGCAGGCAGACAGGGAGCTACTATGGCTACACCTTC; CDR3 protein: CASRQTGSYYGYTF
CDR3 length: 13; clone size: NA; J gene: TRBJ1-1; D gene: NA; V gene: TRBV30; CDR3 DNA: TGTGCCTGGAGCGTAACAGGGAGCACTGAAGCTTTCTTT; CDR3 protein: CAWSVTGSTEAFF
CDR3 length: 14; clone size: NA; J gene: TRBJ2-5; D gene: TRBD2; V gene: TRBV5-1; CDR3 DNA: TGCGCCAGCAGCTATAGCGGGGGCCAAGAGACCCAGTACTTC; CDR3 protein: CASSYSGGQETQYF
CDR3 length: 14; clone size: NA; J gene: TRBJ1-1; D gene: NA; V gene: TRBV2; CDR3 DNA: TGTGCCAGCGGGGGCAGCCAGGGTCTCACTGAAGCTTTCTTT; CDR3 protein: CASGGSQGLTEAFF
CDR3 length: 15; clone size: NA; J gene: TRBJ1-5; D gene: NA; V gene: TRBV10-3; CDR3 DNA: TGTGCCATCAGTGTTTCAGTGAATAGCAATCAGCCCCAGCATTTT; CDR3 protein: CAISVSVNSNQPQHF
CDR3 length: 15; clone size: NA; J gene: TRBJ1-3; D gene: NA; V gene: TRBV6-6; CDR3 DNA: TGTGCCAGCAGTTACTCGACAGAGACTGGAAACACCATATATTTT; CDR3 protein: CASSYSTETGNTIYF
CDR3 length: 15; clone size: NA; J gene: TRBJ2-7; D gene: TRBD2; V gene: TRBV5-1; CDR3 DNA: TGCGCCAGCAGCTTGGATGTGACTAGCGTCCACGAGCAGTACTTC; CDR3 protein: CASSLDVTSVHEQYF
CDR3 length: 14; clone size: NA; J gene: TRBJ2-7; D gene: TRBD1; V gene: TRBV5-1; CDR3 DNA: TGCGCCAGCAGCCCCGCGACAGGGACCTACGAGCAGTACTTC; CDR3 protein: CASSPATGTYEQYF
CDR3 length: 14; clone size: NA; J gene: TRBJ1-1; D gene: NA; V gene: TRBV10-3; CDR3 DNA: TGTGCCATCAGCGGCGAACCCGAGACAAAGGAAGCTTTCTTT; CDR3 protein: CAISGEPETKEAFF
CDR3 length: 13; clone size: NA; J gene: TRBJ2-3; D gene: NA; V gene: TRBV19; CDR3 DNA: TGTGCCAGTAGTATGGACTACACAGATACGCAGTATTTT; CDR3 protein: CASSMDYTDTQYF
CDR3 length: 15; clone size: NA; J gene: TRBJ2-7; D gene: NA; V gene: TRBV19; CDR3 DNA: TGTGCCAGTAGTATAGTGGCGGGGGCCTCCTACGAGCAGTACTTC; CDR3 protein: CASSIVAGASYEQYF
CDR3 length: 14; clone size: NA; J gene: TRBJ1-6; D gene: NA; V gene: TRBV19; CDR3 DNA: TGTGCCAGTAGTTTGCGGGGGGATAATTCACCCCTCCACTTT; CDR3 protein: CASSLRGDNSPLHF
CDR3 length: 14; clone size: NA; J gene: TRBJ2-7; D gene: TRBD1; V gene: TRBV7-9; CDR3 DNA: TGTGCCAGCAGCTGGGGGACAGGGGTTGGCGAGCAGTACTTC; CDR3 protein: CASSWGTGVGEQYF
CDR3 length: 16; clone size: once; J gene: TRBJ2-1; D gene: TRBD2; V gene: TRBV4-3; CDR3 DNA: TGCGCCAGCAGCCAAGGCGGGGGGGCCACGTTCTATGAGCAGTTCTTC; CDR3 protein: CASSQGGGATFYEQFF
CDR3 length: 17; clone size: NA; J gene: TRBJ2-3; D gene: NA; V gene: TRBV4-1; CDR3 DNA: TGCGCCAGCAGCCCCTTGGAATACAGGGCAAACACAGATACGCAGTATTTT; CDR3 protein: CASSPLEYRANTDTQYF
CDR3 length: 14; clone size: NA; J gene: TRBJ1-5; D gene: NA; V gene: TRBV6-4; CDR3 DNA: TGTGCCAGCAGTGACTCGCTCGGGGTTCAGCCCCAGCATTTT; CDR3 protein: CASSDSLGVQPQHF
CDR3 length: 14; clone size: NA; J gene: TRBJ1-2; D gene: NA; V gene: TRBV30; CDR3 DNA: TGTGCCTGGAGTTTTCTTCAGGGTACGAATGGCTACACCTTC; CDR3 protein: CAWSFLQGTNGYTF
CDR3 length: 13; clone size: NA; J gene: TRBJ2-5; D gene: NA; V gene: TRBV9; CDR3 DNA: TGTGCCAGCAGTCGGTCGGAGCCCTGGCCCCAGTACTTC; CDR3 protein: CASSRSEPWPQYF
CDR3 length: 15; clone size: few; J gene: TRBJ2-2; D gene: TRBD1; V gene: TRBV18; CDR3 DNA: TGTGCCAGCTCACCCCAGACAGGGTACACCGGGGAGCTGTTTTTT; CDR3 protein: CASSPQTGYTGELFF
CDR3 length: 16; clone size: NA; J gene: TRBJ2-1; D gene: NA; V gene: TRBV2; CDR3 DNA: TGTGCCAGCAGTATGTCCCACAGACAGGCCTACAATGAGCAGTTCTTC; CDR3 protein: CASSMSHRQAYNEQFF
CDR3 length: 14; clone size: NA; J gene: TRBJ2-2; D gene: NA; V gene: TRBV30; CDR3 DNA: TGTGCCTGGATCTCTGGGACAAACACCGGGGAGCTGTTTTTT; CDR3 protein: CAWISGTNTGELFF